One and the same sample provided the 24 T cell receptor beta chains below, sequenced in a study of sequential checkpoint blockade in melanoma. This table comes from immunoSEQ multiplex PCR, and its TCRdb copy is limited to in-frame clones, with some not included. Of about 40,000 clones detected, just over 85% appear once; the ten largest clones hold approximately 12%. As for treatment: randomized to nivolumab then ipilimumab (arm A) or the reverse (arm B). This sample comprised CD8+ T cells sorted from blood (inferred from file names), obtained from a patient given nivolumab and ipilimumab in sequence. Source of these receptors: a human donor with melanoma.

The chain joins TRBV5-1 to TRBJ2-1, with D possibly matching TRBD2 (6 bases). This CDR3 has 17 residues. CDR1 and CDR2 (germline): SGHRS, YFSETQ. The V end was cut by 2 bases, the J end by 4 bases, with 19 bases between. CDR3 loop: CASSLSTGLAPYNEQFF. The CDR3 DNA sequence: TGCGCCAGCAGCTTAAGCACCGGGCTAGCGCCGTACAATGAGCAGTTCTTC.

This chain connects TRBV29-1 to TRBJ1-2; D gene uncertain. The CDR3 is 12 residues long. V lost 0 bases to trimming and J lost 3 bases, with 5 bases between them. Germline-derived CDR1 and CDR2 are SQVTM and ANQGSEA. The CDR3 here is CSVEEGDYGYTF. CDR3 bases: TGCAGCGTTGAAGAGGGAGACTATGGCTACACCTTC.

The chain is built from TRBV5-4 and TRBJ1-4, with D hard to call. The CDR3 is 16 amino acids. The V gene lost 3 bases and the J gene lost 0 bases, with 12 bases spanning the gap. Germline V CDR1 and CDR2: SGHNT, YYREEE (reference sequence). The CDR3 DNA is TGTGCCAGCAGCTCCCGGGTCCATGCAACTAATGAAAAACTGTTTTTT. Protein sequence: CASSSRVHATNEKLFF.

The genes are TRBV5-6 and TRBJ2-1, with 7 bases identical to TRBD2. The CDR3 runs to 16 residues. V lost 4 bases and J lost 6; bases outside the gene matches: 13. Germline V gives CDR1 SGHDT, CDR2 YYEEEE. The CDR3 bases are TGTGCCAGCAGCGCCTGGGAGGGCGCCCCTGTCAATGAGCAGTTCTTC. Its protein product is CASSAWEGAPVNEQFF.

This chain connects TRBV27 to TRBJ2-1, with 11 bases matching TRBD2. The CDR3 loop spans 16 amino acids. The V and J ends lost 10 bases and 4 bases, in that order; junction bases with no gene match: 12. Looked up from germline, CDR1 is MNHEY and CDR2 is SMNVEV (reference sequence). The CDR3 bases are TGTGCCACCACATCGCTAGCGGGAGGATCGTACAATGAGCAGTTCTTC. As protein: CATTSLAGGSYNEQFF.

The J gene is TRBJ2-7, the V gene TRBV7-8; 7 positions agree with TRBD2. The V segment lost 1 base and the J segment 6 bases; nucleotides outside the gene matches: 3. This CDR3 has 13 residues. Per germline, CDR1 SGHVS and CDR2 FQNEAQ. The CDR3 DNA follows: TGTGCCAGCAGCTTAGTAGGGGAGGGCGAGCAGTACGTC. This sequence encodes CASSLVGEGEQYV.

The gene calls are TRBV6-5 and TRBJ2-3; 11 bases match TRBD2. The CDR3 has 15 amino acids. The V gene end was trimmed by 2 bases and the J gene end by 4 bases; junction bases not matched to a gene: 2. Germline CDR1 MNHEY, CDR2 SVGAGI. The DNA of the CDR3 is TGTGCCAGCAGTTACGGGGGACTAGCGGCAGATACGCAGTATTTT. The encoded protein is CASSYGGLAADTQYF.

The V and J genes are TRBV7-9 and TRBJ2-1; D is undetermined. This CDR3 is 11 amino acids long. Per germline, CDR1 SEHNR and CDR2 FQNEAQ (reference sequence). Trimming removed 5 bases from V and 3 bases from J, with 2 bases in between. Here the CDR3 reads CASSHYNEQFF. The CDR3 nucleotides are TGTGCCAGCAGCCACTACAATGAGCAGTTCTTC.

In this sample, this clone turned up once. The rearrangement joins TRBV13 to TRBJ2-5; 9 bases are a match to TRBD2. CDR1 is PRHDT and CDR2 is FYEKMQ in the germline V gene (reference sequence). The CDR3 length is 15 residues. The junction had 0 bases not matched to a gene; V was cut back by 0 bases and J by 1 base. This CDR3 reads CASSLGTSGQETQYF. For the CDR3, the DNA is TGTGCCAGCAGCTTAGGGACTAGCGGCCAAGAGACCCAGTACTTC.

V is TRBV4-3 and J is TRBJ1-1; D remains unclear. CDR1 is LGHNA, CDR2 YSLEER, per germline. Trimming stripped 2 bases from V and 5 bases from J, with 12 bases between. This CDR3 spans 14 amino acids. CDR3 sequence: CASSQLSQRTEAFF. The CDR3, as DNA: TGCGCCAGCAGCCAACTTAGTCAACGGACTGAAGCTTTCTTT.

CDR3 region: CASRGTVGNQPQHF. The CDR3 nucleotides are TGTGCCAGCAGAGGAACAGTGGGCAATCAGCCCCAGCATTTT. V is TRBV2 and J is TRBJ1-5; D unclear. V lost 6 bases to trimming and J lost 2 bases, with 11 bases between them. Germline CDR1 is SNHLY and CDR2 is FYNNEI. This CDR3 is 14 amino acids long.

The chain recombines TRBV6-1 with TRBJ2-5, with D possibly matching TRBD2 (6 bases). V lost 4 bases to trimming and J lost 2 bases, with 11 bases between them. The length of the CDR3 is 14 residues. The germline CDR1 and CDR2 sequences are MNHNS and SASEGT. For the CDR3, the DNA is TGTGCCAGCAGTGTTGGGACTTATCAAGAGACCCAGTACTTC. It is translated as CASSVGTYQETQYF.

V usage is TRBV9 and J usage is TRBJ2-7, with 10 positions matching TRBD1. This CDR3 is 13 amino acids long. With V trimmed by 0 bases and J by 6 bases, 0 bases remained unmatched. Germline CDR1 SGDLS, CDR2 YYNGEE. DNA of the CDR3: TGTGCCAGCAGCGTAGGGACAGGGGGCGAGCAGTACGTC. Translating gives CASSVGTGGEQYV.

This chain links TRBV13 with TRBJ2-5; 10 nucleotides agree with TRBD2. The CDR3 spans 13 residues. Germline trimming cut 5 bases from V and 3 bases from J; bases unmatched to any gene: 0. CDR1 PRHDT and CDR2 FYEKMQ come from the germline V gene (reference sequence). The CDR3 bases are TGTGCCAGCAGCGGACTAGCGGAAGAGACCCAGTACTTC. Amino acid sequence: CASSGLAEETQYF.

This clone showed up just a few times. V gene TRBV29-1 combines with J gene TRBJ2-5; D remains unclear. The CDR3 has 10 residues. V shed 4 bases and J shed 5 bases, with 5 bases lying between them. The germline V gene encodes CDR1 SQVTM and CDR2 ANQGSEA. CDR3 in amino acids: CSVAGETQYF. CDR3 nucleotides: TGCAGCGTTGCCGGGGAGACCCAGTACTTC. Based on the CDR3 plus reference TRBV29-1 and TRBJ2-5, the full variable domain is SAVISQKPSRDICQRGTSLTIQCQVDSQVTMMFWYRQQPGQSLTLIATANQGSEATYESGFVIDKFPISRPNLTFSTLTVSNMSPEDSSIYLCSVAGETQYFGPGTRLLVL.

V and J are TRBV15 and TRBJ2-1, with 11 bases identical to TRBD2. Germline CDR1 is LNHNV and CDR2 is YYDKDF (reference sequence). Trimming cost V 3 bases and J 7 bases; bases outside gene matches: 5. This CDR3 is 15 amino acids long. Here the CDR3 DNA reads TGTGCCACCAGCAGGGTAGCGGGAGGGGGGAATGAGCAGTTCTTC. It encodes CATSRVAGGGNEQFF.

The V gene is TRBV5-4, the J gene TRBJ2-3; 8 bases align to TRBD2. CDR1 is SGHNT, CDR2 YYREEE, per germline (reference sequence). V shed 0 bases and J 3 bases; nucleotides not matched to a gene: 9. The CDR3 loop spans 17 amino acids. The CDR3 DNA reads TGTGCCAGCAGCTTGGGGGTTGCTAGCGGGCTAACAGATACGCAGTATTTT. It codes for CASSLGVASGLTDTQYF.

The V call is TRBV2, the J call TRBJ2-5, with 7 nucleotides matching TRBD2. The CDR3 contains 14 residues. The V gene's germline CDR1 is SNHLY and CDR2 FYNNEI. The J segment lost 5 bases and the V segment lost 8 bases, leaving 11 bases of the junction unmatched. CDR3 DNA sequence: TGTGCCAGCGGAGGTACTAGCGTGCGGGAGACCCAGTACTTC. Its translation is CASGGTSVRETQYF.

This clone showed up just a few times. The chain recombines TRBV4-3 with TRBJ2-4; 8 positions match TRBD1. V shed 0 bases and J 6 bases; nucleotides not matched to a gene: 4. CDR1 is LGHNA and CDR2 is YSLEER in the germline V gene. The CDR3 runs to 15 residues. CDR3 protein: CASSQDRTGRNIQYF. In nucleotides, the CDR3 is TGCGCCAGCAGCCAAGATCGGACAGGGAGAAACATTCAGTACTTC.

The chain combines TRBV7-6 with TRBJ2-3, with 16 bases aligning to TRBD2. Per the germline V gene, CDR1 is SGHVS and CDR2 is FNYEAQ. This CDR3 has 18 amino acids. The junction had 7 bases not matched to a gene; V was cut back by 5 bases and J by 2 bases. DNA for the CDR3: TGTGCCAGCAGCCGATCCGGGACTAGCGGGAGGGCCACAGATACGCAGTATTTT. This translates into CASSRSGTSGRATDTQYF.

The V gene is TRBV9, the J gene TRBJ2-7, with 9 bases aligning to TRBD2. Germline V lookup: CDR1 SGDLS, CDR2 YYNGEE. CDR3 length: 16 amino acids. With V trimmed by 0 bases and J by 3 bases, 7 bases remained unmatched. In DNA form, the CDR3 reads TGTGCCAGCAGCGTAGGGGAGGGGACTAGCCTCTACGAGCAGTACTTC. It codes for CASSVGEGTSLYEQYF.

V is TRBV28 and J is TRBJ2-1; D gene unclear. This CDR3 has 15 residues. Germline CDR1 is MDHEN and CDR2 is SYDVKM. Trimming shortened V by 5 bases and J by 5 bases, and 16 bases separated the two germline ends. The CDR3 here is CASSPDLRANNEQFF. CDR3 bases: TGTGCCAGCAGTCCCGATTTGCGCGCCAACAATGAGCAGTTCTTC.

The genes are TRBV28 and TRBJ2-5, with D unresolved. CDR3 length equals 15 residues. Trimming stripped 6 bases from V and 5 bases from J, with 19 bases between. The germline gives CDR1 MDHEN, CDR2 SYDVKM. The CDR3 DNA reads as TGTGCCAGCAGCTTTATGATGGGCCCCCAGGAGACCCAGTACTTC. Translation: CASSFMMGPQETQYF.

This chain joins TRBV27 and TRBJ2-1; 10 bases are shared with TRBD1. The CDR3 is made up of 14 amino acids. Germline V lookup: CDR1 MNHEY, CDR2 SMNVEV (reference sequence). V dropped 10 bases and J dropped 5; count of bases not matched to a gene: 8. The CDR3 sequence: CATGAGTGDNEQFF. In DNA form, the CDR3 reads TGTGCCACCGGGGCGGGGACAGGGGACAATGAGCAGTTCTTC.